This T cell receptor beta chain was sequenced in a study of T-cell memory formation after mild COVID-19. About the study: Clustering of TCRs was largely donor specific.

This clonotype was detected a few times. Its antigen is currently unknown. Constant-segment primers served in 5'RACE that generated TCR alpha and TCR beta cDNA libraries bearing sample barcodes and UMIs. Using its own MiXCR run on the 5' RACE reads, TCRdb lists one record per CDR3 protein. This table holds roughly 150,000 distinct CDR3 sequences, 13% to 15% found once. V was clipped by 5 bases and J by 0 bases, with 11 bases between them. Germline V lookup: CDR1 SEHNR, CDR2 FQNEAQ (reference sequence). The CDR3 is made up of 15 amino acids. Study results and caveats: CD4+ clones that contracted lay mainly in CM and EM; CD8+ ones lay in EMRA. Memory cells collected pre-infection included some clones that later responded, suggesting cross-reactive memory joined.

This clonotype was sampled from an adult woman who had mild COVID-19 (a few samples of this study predate the infection). Cell type and time point are not known. The J gene is TRBJ1-3, the V gene TRBV7-9; D remains ambiguous. Sequenced input: PBMCs or a T cell subset sorted from them (not recorded which). CDR3 sequence: CASSPLNDSGNTIYF. In DNA, the CDR3 is TGTGCCAGCAGCCCCCTGAATGACTCTGGAAACACCATATATTTT.